Listed below are T cell receptor beta chains from one sample, sequenced in a study of shared clonotypes between healthy human individuals. Libraries were prepared by immunoSEQ multiplex PCR; TCRdb keeps only in-frame clonotypes and omits some of them. The data contain some 2,100,000 clones, 85% to 95% of them singletons. Sequenced material: naive CD8+ T cells from PBMCs. These receptors originate from a man between 18 and 29 years old in good health. Some clones in this sample may be carry-over from other donors' samples. Both conserved end residues are trimmed from each CDR3. Each record gives: V gene, D gene, J gene, CDR3 protein. D genes are given only for firm matches.

TRBV6-6	-	TRBJ1-1	ASSYMGGFGTEAF
TRBV30	TRBD2	TRBJ2-3	ACPQTGTSSSTDTQY
TRBV29-1	-	TRBJ1-1	SLLPGEVVNTEAF
TRBV15	-	TRBJ2-7	ATSRALDEQY
TRBV2	TRBD1	TRBJ2-1	ASSAGTAINNEQF
TRBV27	TRBD2	TRBJ2-3	ASTAGTSGRSTDTQY
TRBV19	TRBD1	TRBJ2-7	ASSITPETGVEQY
TRBV28	-	TRBJ2-1	ASSLGFTYNEQF
TRBV7-9	-	TRBJ2-7	ASSGTNRGEQY
TRBV5-8	-	TRBJ2-7	ASLSDSYEQY
TRBV7-9	-	TRBJ2-2	ASSPGGELF
TRBV19	-	TRBJ2-2	ASTGRGSGELF
TRBV7-9	-	TRBJ2-5	ASSAGAGETQY
TRBV9	-	TRBJ2-5	ASSPEGGVRGLQETQY
TRBV2	-	TRBJ1-5	ASGGLDENQPQH
TRBV5-4	-	TRBJ1-4	ASSFTGSNEKLF
TRBV4-1	-	TRBJ1-3	ASSQQGRSGNTIY
TRBV6-1	TRBD2	TRBJ2-7	ASSEGNGRVYEQY
TRBV29-1	TRBD1	TRBJ1-1	SVLGTGGARNTEAF
TRBV7-9	TRBD2	TRBJ2-7	ASSHGTSGPMTTYEQY
TRBV6-6	-	TRBJ2-1	ASSYPDEQF
TRBV7-9	TRBD1	TRBJ2-7	ASSLGTGGIPSEQY
TRBV9	-	TRBJ2-1	ASSGNEQF
TRBV12-5	-	TRBJ1-2	ASGPSQSYGYT
TRBV29-1	-	TRBJ1-1	SVEDWGTEAF
TRBV29-1	-	TRBJ1-4	SVEEGRGNEKLF
TRBV7-2	-	TRBJ1-2	ASSWPGAYGYT
TRBV10-1	-	TRBJ1-4	ASTPGATNEKLF
TRBV5-6	-	TRBJ1-2	ASSSPGYGYT
TRBV28	-	TRBJ2-7	ASSFWGAEQY
TRBV9	-	TRBJ2-7	ASSVGSSLGEQY
TRBV9	TRBD2	TRBJ2-5	ASSSPGTSGRVGTQY
TRBV28	TRBD1	TRBJ2-7	ASSTGQGTDEQY
TRBV6-1	-	TRBJ1-1	ASSEGQAEAF
TRBV28	TRBD1	TRBJ1-1	ASSLFQGAVTEAF
TRBV6-1	-	TRBJ1-2	ASSEVDTT